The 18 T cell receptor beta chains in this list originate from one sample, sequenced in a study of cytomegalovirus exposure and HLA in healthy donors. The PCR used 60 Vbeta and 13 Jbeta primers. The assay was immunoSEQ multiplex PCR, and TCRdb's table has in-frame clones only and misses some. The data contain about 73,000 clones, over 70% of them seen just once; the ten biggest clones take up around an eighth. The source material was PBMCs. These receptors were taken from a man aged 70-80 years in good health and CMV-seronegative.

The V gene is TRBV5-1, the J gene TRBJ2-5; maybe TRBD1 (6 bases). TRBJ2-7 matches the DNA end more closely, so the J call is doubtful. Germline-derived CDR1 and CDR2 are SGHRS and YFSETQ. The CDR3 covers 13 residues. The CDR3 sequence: CASSTRDIYEQYF. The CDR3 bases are TGCGCCAGCAGCACCCGGGACATCTACGAGCAGTACTTC.

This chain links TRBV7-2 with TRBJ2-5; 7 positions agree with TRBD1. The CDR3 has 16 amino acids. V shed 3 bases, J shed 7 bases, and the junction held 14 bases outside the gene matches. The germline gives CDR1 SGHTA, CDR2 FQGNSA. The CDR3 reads CASSFLRVGDRRTQYF. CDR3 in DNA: TGTGCCAGCAGCTTCCTCCGGGTGGGGGACAGAAGGACCCAGTACTTC.

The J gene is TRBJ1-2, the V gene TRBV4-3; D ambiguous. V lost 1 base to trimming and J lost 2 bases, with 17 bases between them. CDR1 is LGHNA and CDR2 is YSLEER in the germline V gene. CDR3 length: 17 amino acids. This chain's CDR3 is CASSQGVGELINYGYTF. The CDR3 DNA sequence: TGCGCCAGCAGCCAAGGAGTAGGAGAGCTCATAAACTATGGCTACACCTTC.

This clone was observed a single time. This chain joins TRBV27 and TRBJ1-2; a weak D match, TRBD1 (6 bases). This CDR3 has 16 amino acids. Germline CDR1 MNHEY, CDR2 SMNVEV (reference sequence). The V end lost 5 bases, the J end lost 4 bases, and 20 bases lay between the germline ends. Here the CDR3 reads CASSPQGRGAGYGYTF. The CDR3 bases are TGTGCCAGCAGTCCCCAGGGCAGGGGCGCTGGCTATGGCTACACCTTC.

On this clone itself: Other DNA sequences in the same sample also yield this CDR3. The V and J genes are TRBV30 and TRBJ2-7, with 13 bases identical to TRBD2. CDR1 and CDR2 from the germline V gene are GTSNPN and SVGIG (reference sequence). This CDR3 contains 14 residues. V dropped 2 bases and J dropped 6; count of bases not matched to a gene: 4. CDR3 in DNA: TGTGCCTGGAGTACGGGACTAGCGGGATCCGAGCAGTACTTC. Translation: CAWSTGLAGSEQYF.

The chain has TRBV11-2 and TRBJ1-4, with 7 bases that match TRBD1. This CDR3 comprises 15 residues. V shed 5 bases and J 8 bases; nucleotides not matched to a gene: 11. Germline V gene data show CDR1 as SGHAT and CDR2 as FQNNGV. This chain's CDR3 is CASSLNQGVWEKLFF. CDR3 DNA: TGTGCCAGCAGCCTCAACCAGGGGGTATGGGAAAAACTGTTTTTT.

The CDR3 here is CASSSLNSGVKSGANVLTF. Written as DNA, the CDR3 is TGTGCCAGCAGTTCACTTAATAGCGGGGTGAAATCTGGGGCCAACGTCCTGACTTTC. The V gene is TRBV28, the J gene TRBJ2-6; 8 bases align to TRBD2. V lost 4 bases, J lost 1 base, and 12 bases stayed unmatched. The CDR3 covers 19 residues. In germline, CDR1 is MDHEN, CDR2 SYDVKM.

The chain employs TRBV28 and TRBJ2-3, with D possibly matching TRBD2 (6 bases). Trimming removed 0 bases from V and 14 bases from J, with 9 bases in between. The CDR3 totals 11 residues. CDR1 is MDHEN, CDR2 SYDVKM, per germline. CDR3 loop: CASSLWGLRYF. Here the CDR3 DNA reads TGTGCCAGCAGTTTATGGGGACTTAGGTATTTT.

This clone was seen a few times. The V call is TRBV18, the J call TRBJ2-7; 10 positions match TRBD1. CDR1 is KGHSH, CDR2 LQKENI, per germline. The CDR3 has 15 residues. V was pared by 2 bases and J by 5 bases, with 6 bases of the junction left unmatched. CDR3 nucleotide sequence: TGTGCCAGCTCACCAGGGACAGGGGACATGAACGAGCAGTACTTC. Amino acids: CASSPGTGDMNEQYF.

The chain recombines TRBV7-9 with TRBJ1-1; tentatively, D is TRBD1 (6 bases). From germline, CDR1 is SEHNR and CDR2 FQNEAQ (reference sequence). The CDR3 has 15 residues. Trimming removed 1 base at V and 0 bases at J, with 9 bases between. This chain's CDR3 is CASSLGPGVNTEAFF. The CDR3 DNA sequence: TGTGCCAGCAGCTTAGGTCCAGGGGTGAACACTGAAGCTTTCTTT. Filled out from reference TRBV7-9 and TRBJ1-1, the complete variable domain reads DTGVSQNPRHKITKRGQNVTFRCDPISEHNRLYWYRQTLGQGPEFLTYFQNEAQLEKSRLLSDRFSAERPKGSFSTLEIQRTEQGDSAMYLCASSLGPGVNTEAFFGQGTRLTVV.

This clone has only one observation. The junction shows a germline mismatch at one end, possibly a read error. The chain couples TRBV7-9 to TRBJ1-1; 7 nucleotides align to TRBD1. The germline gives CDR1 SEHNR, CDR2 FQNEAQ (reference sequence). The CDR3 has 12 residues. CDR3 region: CSSSTQGTEAFF. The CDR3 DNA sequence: TGTTCCAGCAGCACACAGGGGACTGAAGCTTTCTTT. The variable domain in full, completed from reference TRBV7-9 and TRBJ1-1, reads DTGVSQNPRHKITKRGQNVTFRCDPISEHNRLYWYRQTLGQGPEFLTYFQNEAQLEKSRLLSDRFSAERPKGSFSTLEIQRTEQGDSAMYLCSSSTQGTEAFFGQGTRLTVV.

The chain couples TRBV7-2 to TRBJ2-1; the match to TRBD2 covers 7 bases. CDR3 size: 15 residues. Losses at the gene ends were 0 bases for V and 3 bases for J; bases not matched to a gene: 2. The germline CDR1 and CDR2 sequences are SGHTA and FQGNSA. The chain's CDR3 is CASSLAGGDYNEQFF. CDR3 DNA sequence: TGTGCCAGCAGCTTAGCGGGGGGGGACTACAATGAGCAGTTCTTC.

CDR3 protein: CASSLVEVGEQYF. DNA for the CDR3: TGTGCCAGCAGCTTAGTCGAGGTGGGCGAGCAGTACTTC. The rearrangement links TRBV7-9 to TRBJ2-7; D uncertain. The CDR3 sequence is 13 residues long. Germline V gene data show CDR1 as SEHNR and CDR2 as FQNEAQ (reference sequence). The V and J ends lost 1 base and 6 bases respectively, with 10 bases between them. Full variable domain (rest looked up from reference TRBV7-9 and TRBJ2-7): DTGVSQNPRHKITKRGQNVTFRCDPISEHNRLYWYRQTLGQGPEFLTYFQNEAQLEKSRLLSDRFSAERPKGSFSTLEIQRTEQGDSAMYLCASSLVEVGEQYFGPGTRLTVT.

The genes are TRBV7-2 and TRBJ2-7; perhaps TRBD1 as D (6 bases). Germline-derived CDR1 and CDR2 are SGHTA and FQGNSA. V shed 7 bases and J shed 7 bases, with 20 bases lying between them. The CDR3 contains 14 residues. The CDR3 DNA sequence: TGTGCCAGCAAAGGGGGAATTTTCGAGGGGGAGCAGTACTTC. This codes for CASKGGIFEGEQYF. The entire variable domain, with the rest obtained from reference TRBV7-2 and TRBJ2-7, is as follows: GAGVSQSPSNKVTEKGKDVELRCDPISGHTALYWYRQSLGQGLEFLIYFQGNSAPDKSGLPSDRFSAERTGGSVSTLTIQRTQQEDSAVYLCASKGGIFEGEQYFGPGTRLTVT.

CDR3 sequence reads: CASSTWARNSPLHF. The CDR3 DNA follows: TGTGCCAGTAGTACATGGGCCAGAAACTCACCCCTCCACTTT. The J gene is TRBJ1-6, the V gene TRBV19, with D uncertain. Germline-derived CDR1 and CDR2 are LNHDA and SQIVND (reference sequence). V shed 4 bases and J shed 10 bases, with 14 bases lying between them. The CDR3 length is 14 residues.

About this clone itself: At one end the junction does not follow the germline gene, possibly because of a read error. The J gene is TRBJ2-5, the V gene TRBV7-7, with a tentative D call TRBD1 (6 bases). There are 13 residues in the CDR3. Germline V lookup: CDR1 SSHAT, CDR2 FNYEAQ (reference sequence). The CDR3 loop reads CASSQGYQETQYF. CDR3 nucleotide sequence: TGTGCTAGCAGCCAGGGGTACCAAGAGACCCAGTACTTC.

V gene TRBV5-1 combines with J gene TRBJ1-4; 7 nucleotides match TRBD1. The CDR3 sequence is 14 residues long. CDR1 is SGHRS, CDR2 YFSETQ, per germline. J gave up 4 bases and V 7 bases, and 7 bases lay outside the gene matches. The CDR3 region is CASGRTGGNEKLFF. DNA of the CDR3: TGCGCCAGCGGAAGGACAGGTGGTAATGAAAAACTGTTTTTT.

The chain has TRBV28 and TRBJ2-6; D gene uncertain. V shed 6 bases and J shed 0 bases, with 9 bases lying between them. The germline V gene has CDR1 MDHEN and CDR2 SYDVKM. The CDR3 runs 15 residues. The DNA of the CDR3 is TGTGCCAGCAGGAGACTCACCTCTGGGGCCAACGTCCTGACTTTC. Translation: CASRRLTSGANVLTF.